A selection of T cell receptor beta chains follows, all from one sample in a study of regulatory and conventional T cells in RAG deficiency. Produced via immunoSEQ multiplex PCR; TCRdb's table is partial and in-frame only. The sample lists over 9,500 clones, more than 85% occurring once. These sequences were also reported in another study, on regulatory T cells.

The sample was CD4+ effector T cells sorted from blood. The receptor set was obtained from a human donor in good health. CDR3s include the opening cysteine and the closing phenylalanine or tryptophan. The order of the fields is D gene, J gene, V gene, CDR3 protein, CDR3 DNA. The D gene is left open where the match is weak.

>TRBD2|TRBJ2-1|TRBV19
CASSQLAGGPNEQFF
TGTGCCAGTAGCCAACTGGCGGGGGGCCCAAATGAGCAGTTCTTC
>.|TRBJ1-3|TRBV5-6
CASSHRSRELGNTIYF
TGTGCCAGCAGCCACCGTAGCCGAGAACTTGGAAACACCATATATTTT
>TRBD2|TRBJ2-3|TRBV18
CASSPVGGKDTQYF
TGTGCCAGCTCACCAGTGGGGGGGAAGGATACGCAGTATTTT
>TRBD2|TRBJ2-3|TRBV4-1
CASSQETLAGEDTQYF
TGTGCCAGCAGCCAAGAAACACTAGCGGGAGAGGATACGCAGTATTTT
>.|TRBJ2-1|TRBV28
CASSLWFRVGSFF
TGTGCCAGCAGTTTATGGTTTAGGGTCGGTAGTTTCTTC
>.|TRBJ2-3|TRBV27
CASSLSRPWDTQYF
TGTGCCAGCAGTTTATCGCGGCCTTGGGATACGCAGTATTTT
>.|TRBJ1-1|TRBV6-1
CASSMFGGSEAFF
TGTGCCAGCAGCATGTTTGGGGGATCTGAAGCTTTCTTT
>.|TRBJ2-2|TRBV6-1
CASSELASSVTGELFF
TGTGCCAGCAGTGAACTGGCTAGCTCGGTCACCGGGGAGCTGTTTTTT
>TRBD1|TRBJ1-2|TRBV5-1
CASSPGTGDSGYTF
TGCGCCAGCAGCCCGGGGACAGGGGATAGTGGCTACACCTTC
>TRBD2|TRBJ2-7|TRBV27
CASSPGTSGSKYEQYF
TGTGCCAGCAGTCCCGGGACTAGCGGGAGTAAGTACGAGCAGTACTTC
>.|TRBJ1-4|TRBV18
CASSEMRGNNEKLFF
TGTGCCAGCTCGGAAATGAGAGGGAATAATGAAAAACTGTTTTTT
>.|TRBJ2-1|TRBV2
CASSESGDEQFF
TGTGCCAGCAGTGAGTCGGGGGATGAGCAGTTCTTC
>.|TRBJ2-7|TRBV2
CASTPELSSYEQYF
TGTGCCAGCACACCGGAGTTGAGCTCCTACGAGCAGTACTTC
>.|TRBJ1-1|TRBV11-2
CASSLDRTGQAFF
TGTGCCAGCAGCTTAGATCGGACGGGACAAGCTTTCTTT
>TRBD1|TRBJ2-2|TRBV5-1
CASSFQQGVTGELFF
TGCGCCAGCAGCTTTCAACAGGGGGTAACCGGGGAGCTGTTTTTT
>.|TRBJ1-5|TRBV5-1
CASSLQVDQPQHF
TGCGCCAGCAGTCTACAGGTGGATCAGCCCCAGCATTTT
>TRBD1|TRBJ1-1|TRBV7-9
CASSFTDRGRTEAFF
TGTGCCAGCAGCTTTACAGACAGGGGCAGGACTGAAGCTTTCTTT
>.|TRBJ1-1|TRBV5-1
CASTQTTGLNTEAFF
TGCGCCAGCACCCAGACCACAGGGCTGAACACTGAAGCTTTCTTT
>.|TRBJ2-7|TRBV18
CASSPSGGVLYEQYF
TGTGCCAGCTCACCTTCCGGCGGAGTCCTCTACGAGCAGTACTTC
>.|TRBJ2-1|TRBV28
CASSPISVGVYNEQFF
TGTGCCAGCAGTCCAATCAGTGTTGGGGTTTACAATGAGCAGTTCTTC
>TRBD2|TRBJ2-7|TRBV5-5
CASSLLAGGANEQYF
TGTGCCAGCAGCTTGCTGGCGGGAGGGGCGAACGAGCAGTACTTC
>.|TRBJ2-1|TRBV7-3
CASSLLAGAVYNEQFF
TGTGCCAGCAGCTTACTAGCAGGAGCGGTCTACAATGAGCAGTTCTTC